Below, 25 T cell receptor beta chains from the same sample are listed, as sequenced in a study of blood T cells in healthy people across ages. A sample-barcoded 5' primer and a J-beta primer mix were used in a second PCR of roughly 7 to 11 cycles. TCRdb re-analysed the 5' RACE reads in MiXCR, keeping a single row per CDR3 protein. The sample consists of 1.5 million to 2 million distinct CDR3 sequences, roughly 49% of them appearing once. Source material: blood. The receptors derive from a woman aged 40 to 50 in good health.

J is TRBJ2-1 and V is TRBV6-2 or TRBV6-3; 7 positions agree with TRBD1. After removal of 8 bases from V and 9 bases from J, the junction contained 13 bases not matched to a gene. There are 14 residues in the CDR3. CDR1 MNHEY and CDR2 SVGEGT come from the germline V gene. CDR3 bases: TGTGCCAGCGTGAGAGAATTGACAGGGAGTGAGCAGTTCTTC. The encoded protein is CASVRELTGSEQFF.

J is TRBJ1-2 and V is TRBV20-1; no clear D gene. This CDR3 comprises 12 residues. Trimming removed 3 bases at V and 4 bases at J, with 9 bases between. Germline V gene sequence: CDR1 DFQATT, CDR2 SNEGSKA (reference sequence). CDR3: CSASLQPYGYTF. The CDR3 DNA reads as TGCAGTGCTAGTTTACAGCCCTATGGCTACACCTTC.

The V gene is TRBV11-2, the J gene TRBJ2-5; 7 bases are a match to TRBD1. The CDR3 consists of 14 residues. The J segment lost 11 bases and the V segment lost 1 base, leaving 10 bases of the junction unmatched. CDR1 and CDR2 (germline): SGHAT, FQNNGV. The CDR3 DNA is TGTGCCAGCAGCTTAGGGACAGGCCAGAGGATTCAGTACTTC. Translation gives CASSLGTGQRIQYF.

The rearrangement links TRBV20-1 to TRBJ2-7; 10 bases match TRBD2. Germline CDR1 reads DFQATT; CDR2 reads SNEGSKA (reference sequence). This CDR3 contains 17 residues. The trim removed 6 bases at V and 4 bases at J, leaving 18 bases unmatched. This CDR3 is CSASPHPQLAGVYEQYF. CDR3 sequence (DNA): TGCAGTGCGAGCCCCCACCCCCAGCTAGCGGGGGTGTACGAGCAGTACTTC.

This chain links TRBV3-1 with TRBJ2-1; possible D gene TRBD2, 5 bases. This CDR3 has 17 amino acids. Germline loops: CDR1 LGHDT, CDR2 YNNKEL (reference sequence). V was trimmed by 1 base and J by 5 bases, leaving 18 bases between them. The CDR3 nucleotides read TGTGCCAGCAGCCAAGCCCCTGTAGCGACACCGGACAATGAGCAGTTCTTC. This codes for CASSQAPVATPDNEQFF.

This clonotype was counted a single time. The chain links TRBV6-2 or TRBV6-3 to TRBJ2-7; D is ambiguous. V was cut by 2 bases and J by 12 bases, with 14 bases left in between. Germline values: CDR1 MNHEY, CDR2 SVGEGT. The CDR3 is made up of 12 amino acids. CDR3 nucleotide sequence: TGTGCCAGCAGTTACGGTCCTTCCGTGCGGTACTTC. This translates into CASSYGPSVRYF.

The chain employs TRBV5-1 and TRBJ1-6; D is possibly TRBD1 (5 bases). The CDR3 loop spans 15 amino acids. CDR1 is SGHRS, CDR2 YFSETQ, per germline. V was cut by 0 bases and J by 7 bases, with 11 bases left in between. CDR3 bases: TGCGCCAGCAGCTTGGTACAGGTCGTGAATTCACCCCTCCACTTT. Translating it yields CASSLVQVVNSPLHF.

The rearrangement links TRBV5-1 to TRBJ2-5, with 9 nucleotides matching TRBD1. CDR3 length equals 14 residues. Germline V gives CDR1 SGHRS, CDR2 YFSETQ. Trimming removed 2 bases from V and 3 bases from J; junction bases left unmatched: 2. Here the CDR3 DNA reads TGCGCCAGCAGCTTCGGGACAGGGAAAGAGACCCAGTACTTC. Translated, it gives CASSFGTGKETQYF.

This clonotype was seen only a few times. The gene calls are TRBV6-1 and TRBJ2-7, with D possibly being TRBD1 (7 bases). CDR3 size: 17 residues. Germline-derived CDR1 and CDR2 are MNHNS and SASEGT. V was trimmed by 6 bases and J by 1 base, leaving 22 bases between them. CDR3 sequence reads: CASRPVLRGDLSYEQYF. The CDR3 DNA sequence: TGTGCCAGCAGGCCAGTTCTCAGGGGGGATTTGTCCTACGAGCAGTACTTC.

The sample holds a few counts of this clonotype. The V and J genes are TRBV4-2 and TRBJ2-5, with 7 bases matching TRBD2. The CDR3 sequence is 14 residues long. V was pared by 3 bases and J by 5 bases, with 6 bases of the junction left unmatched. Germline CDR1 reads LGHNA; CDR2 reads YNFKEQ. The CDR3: CASSQGGESETQYF. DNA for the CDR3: TGTGCCAGCAGCCAGGGGGGGGAGTCGGAGACCCAGTACTTC.

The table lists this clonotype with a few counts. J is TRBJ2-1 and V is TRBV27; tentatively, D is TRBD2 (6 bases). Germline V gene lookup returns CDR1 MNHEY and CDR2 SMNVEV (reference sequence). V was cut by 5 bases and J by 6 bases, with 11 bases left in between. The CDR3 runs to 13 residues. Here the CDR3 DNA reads TGTGCCAGCAGTCCCGCGGGGAGCAATGAGCAGTTCTTC. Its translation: CASSPAGSNEQFF.

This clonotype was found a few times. This CDR3 is CAISEGTGSYEQYF. CDR3 coding DNA: TGTGCCATCAGTGAGGGGACAGGGTCCTACGAGCAGTACTTC. This chain uses TRBV10-3 with TRBJ2-7, with TRBD1 identical over 9 bases. J was trimmed by 1 base and V by 2 bases; bases with no gene match: 0. The CDR3 sequence is 14 residues long. From germline, CDR1 is ENHRY and CDR2 SYGVKD.

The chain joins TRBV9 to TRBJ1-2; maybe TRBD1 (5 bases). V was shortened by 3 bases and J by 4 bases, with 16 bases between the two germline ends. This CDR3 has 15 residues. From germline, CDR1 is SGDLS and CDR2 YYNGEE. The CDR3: CASSGDPGGGYGYTF. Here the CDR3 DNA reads TGTGCCAGCAGCGGGGACCCCGGTGGGGGCTATGGCTACACCTTC.

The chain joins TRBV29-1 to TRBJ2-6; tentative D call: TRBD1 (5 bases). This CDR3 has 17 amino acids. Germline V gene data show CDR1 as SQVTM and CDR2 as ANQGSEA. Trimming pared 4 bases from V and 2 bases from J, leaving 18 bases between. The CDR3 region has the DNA TGCAGCGTTGTTTTGCAGGGAAGTAGGGCTGGGGCCAACGTCCTGACTTTC. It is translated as CSVVLQGSRAGANVLTF.

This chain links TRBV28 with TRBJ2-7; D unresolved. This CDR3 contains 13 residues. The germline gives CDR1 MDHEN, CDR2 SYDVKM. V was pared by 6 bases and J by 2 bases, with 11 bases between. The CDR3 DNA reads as TGTGCCAGCAGAACCGGCTCACCCTACGAGCAGTACTTC. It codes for CASRTGSPYEQYF.

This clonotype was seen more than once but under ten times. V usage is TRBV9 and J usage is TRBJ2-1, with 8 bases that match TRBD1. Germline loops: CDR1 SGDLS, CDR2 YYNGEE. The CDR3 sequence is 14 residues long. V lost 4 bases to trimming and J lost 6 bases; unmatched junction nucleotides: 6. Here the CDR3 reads CASSFTDRANEQFF. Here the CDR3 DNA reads TGTGCCAGCAGCTTCACGGACAGGGCCAATGAGCAGTTCTTC.

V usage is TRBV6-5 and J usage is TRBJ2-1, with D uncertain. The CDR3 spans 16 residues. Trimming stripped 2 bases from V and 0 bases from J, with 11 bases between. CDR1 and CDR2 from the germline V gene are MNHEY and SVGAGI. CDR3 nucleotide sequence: TGTGCCAGCAGTTACCAGGCCCTCATCTCCTACAATGAGCAGTTCTTC. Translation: CASSYQALISYNEQFF.

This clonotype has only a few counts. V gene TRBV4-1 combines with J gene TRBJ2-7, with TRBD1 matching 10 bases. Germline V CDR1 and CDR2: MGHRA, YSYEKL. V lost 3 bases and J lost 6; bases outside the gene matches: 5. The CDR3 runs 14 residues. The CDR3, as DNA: TGCGCCAGCAGCCACCCCGGGACAGGGGTCGAGCAGTACTTC. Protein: CASSHPGTGVEQYF.

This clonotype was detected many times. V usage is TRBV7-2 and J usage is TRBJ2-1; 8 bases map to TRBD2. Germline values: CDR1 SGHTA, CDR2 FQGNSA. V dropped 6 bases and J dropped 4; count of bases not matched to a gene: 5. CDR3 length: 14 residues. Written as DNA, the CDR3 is TGTGCCAGCAGTCGGGGCGGGGGGTACAATGAGCAGTTCTTC. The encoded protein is CASSRGGGYNEQFF.

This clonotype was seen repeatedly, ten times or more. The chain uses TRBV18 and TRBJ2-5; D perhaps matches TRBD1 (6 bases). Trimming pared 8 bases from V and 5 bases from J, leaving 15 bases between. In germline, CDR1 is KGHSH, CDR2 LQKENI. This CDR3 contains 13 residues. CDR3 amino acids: CASSPGQRETQYF. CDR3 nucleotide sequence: TGTGCCAGCAGCCCCGGACAGCGGGAGACCCAGTACTTC.

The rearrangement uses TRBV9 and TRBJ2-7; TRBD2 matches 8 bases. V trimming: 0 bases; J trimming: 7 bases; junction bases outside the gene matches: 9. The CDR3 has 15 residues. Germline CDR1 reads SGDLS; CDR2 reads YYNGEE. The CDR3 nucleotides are TGTGCCAGCAGCGTAGCGGGGGGGAAAATGGATGAGCAGTACTTC. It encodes CASSVAGGKMDEQYF. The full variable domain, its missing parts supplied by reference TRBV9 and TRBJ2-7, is DSGVTQTPKHLITATGQRVTLRCSPRSGDLSVYWYQQSLDQGLQFLIQYYNGEERAKGNILERFSAQQFPDLHSELNLSSLELGDSALYFCASSVAGGKMDEQYFGPGTRLTVT.

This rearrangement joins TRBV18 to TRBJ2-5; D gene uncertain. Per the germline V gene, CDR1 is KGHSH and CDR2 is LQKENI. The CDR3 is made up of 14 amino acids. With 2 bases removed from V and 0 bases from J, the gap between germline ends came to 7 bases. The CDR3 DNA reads TGTGCCAGCTCACCAAATCGATACCAAGAGACCCAGTACTTC. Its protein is CASSPNRYQETQYF. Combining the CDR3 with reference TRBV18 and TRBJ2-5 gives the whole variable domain NAGVMQNPRHLVRRRGQEARLRCSPMKGHSHVYWYRQLPEEGLKFMVYLQKENIIDESGMPKERFSAEFPKEGPSILRIQQVVRGDSAAYFCASSPNRYQETQYFGPGTRLLVL.

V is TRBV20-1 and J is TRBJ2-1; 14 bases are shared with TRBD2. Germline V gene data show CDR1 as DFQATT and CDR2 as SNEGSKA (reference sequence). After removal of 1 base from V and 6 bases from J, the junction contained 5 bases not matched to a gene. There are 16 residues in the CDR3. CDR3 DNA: TGCAGTGCTAGAGTTGACGGACTAGCGGGGGGCAATGAGCAGTTCTTC. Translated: CSARVDGLAGGNEQFF.

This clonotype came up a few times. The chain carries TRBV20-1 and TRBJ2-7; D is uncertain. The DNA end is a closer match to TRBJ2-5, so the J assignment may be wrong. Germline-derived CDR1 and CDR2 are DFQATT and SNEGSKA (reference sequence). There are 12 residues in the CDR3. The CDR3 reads CSAPRGWETQYF. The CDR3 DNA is TGCAGTGCCCCCCGCGGATGGGAGACCCAGTACTTC.

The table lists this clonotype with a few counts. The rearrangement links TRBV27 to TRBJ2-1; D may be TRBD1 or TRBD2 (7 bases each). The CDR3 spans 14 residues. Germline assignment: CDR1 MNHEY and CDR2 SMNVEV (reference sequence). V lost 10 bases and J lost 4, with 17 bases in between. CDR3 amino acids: CATTRGGPYNEQFF. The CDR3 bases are TGTGCCACGACCAGGGGGGGGCCTTACAATGAGCAGTTCTTC.